This is a list of T cell receptor beta chains from one sample in a study of shared clonotypes between healthy human individuals. TCRdb's copy holds only in-frame clones and misses some; the assay was immunoSEQ multiplex PCR. The sample includes about 1.1 million clones, 60% to 85% of them seen just once. The source material was memory CD4+ T cells from PBMCs. Receptors were obtained from a man younger than 35 in good health. Some clones in this sample may be carry-over from other donors' samples. The CDR3 runs from the conserved cysteine through the conserved F or W. The order of the fields is V gene, J gene, CDR3 length, CDR3 protein.

V: TRBV30; J: TRBJ2-1; length: 10; CDR3: CAWSNNEQFF
V: TRBV2; J: TRBJ2-2; length: 13; CDR3: CASTGRGRGELFF
V: TRBV5-8; J: TRBJ2-3; length: 15; CDR3: CASSVSGTVTDTQYF
V: TRBV19; J: TRBJ1-3; length: 15; CDR3: CASSTRDRKTHTIYF
V: TRBV6-5; J: TRBJ1-3; length: 13; CDR3: CASSRQSGNTIYF
V: TRBV9; J: TRBJ1-2; length: 16; CDR3: CASSVDSGGGYIGYTF
V: TRBV4-3; J: TRBJ1-2; length: 13; CDR3: CASSSDRDYGYTF
V: TRBV7-2; J: TRBJ1-1; length: 13; CDR3: CASSVEWGTEAFF
V: TRBV11-3; J: TRBJ2-7; length: 16; CDR3: CASSLSSSIGSYEQYF
V: TRBV5-1; J: TRBJ2-3; length: 15; CDR3: CASSSSGDSTDTQYF
V: TRBV29-1; J: TRBJ1-2; length: 11; CDR3: CSVGHDYGYTF
V: TRBV4-1; J: TRBJ1-1; length: 13; CDR3: CASSLTSHTEAFF
V: TRBV10-3; J: TRBJ2-5; length: 15; CDR3: CAISAQVRGQETQYF
V: TRBV7-8; J: TRBJ2-5; length: 18; CDR3: CASSTGTSGRKGRETQYF
V: TRBV10-3; J: TRBJ1-4; length: 19; CDR3: CAISEGFPQTHATNEKLFF
V: TRBV5-1; J: TRBJ2-7; length: 14; CDR3: CASSLAAGLDEQYF
V: TRBV6-5; J: TRBJ2-3; length: 15; CDR3: CASSLGDSSPDTQYF
V: TRBV4-3; J: TRBJ2-7; length: 14; CDR3: CASSQVLGPYEQYF
V: TRBV30; J: TRBJ2-1; length: 13; CDR3: CAWSAGGLREQFF
V: TRBV18; J: TRBJ1-5; length: 13; CDR3: CASSPSGNQPQHF
V: TRBV7-2; J: TRBJ2-2; length: 15; CDR3: CASSLMLGDGGELFF
V: TRBV7-2; J: TRBJ2-3; length: 16; CDR3: CASSLMVGGGTDTQYF
V: TRBV4-3; J: TRBJ1-4; length: 14; CDR3: CASSGTGLNEKLFF
V: TRBV6-6; J: TRBJ2-3; length: 14; CDR3: CASSYLTGKDTQYF
V: TRBV11-3; J: TRBJ2-7; length: 13; CDR3: CASSSGQEYEQYF
V: TRBV29-1; J: TRBJ2-1; length: 13; CDR3: CSVPRDRGDEQFF
V: TRBV5-1; J: TRBJ1-1; length: 15; CDR3: CASSRETGVNTEAFF
V: TRBV6-5; J: TRBJ1-3; length: 15; CDR3: CASRIQGAVGNTIYF
V: TRBV28; J: TRBJ2-7; length: 12; CDR3: CASSLNKGKQYF
V: TRBV5-4; J: TRBJ2-5; length: 14; CDR3: CASSLQTTQETQYF
V: TRBV5-1; J: TRBJ1-5; length: 15; CDR3: CASSLEGNSNQPQHF
V: TRBV5-1; J: TRBJ1-2; length: 13; CDR3: CASRYDGNYGYTF
V: TRBV6-1; J: TRBJ2-1; length: 13; CDR3: CASSETDYNEQFF
V: TRBV4-2; J: TRBJ2-3; length: 16; CDR3: CASSQGGPTSTDTQYF
V: TRBV4-1; J: TRBJ1-3; length: 16; CDR3: CASSPGVAYSGNTIYF
V: TRBV11-1; J: TRBJ2-1; length: 14; CDR3: CASSRGTGGDEQFF
V: TRBV13; J: TRBJ2-1; length: 14; CDR3: CASSLGRREDEQFF
V: TRBV12-2; J: TRBJ1-4; length: 13; CDR3: CASRLALREKLFF
V: TRBV10-3; J: TRBJ1-2; length: 14; CDR3: CAVERESTRDGYTF
V: TRBV6-6; J: TRBJ2-1; length: 14; CDR3: CATCRGSSYNEQFF
V: TRBV6-1; J: TRBJ1-2; length: 16; CDR3: CASSEGWGNYNYGYTF
V: TRBV5-4; J: TRBJ2-5; length: 15; CDR3: CASSSMTGGRETQYF
V: TRBV28; J: TRBJ1-5; length: 14; CDR3: CATTPAGLNQPQHF
V: TRBV25-1; J: TRBJ1-4; length: 14; CDR3: CASAEVAGNEKLFF
V: TRBV5-1; J: TRBJ2-7; length: 13; CDR3: CASSLSGRGEQYF
V: TRBV11-3; J: TRBJ2-3; length: 16; CDR3: CASSRSGTQGTDTQYF
V: TRBV5-4; J: TRBJ2-6; length: 17; CDR3: CASSDGRDRAGANVLTF
V: TRBV6-4; J: TRBJ2-3; length: 16; CDR3: CASSDSSLAPIDTQYF
V: TRBV15; J: TRBJ2-7; length: 19; CDR3: CATSRDGGRLADLTYEQYF
V: TRBV7-2; J: TRBJ2-7; length: 14; CDR3: CASSFRGRSYEQYF
V: TRBV19; J: TRBJ1-2; length: 15; CDR3: CASSIPPTGNYGYTF
V: TRBV7-8; J: TRBJ2-2; length: 17; CDR3: CASSSFQTSANTGELFF
V: TRBV9; J: TRBJ2-1; length: 15; CDR3: CASSAAGTGYNEQFF
V: TRBV7-9; J: TRBJ2-7; length: 16; CDR3: CASSIGDWGVAYEQYF
V: TRBV7-3; J: TRBJ2-5; length: 13; CDR3: CASSLEGGETQYF